The TCR beta chain under discussion was sequenced for a study of T-cell reconstitution after alpha-beta-depleted transplantation in children. The study's findings and limits: Two months or so post-transplant, alpha-beta T cells reportedly derived from several hundred expanded graft clones. A year had passed since transplant, and T-cell counts and diversity by then came mostly from newly produced T cells. The high TCRbeta diversity at day 60 in some patients came from surviving recipient T cells and thymic progenitors.

This CDR3 comprises 13 residues. With 7 bases removed from V and 4 bases from J, the gap between germline ends came to 14 bases. CDR1 DFQATT and CDR2 SNEGSKA come from the germline V gene (reference sequence). This clonotype was seen more than once but under ten times. Its matching antigen is unknown. Researchers prepared the TCRbeta library using unique molecular identifiers, the study reports. TCRdb processed the PCR reads anew with MiXCR; each CDR3 protein has one entry. The sample consists of 200,000 to 250,000 distinct CDR3 sequences, 7.5% to 9.5% of them appearing once. Specimen: PBMCs, mostly from graft donor cells, collected 360 days after TCRalphabeta/CD19-depleted stem cell transplant. V gene TRBV20-1 combines with J gene TRBJ1-5; D remains ambiguous. The sequence came from a male patient aged 2 to 10 who had a stem cell transplant for acute myeloid leukemia, so the T cells may come from the graft donor. CDR3 bases: TGCAGTGTCCGGCGCGGGAGGAATCAGCCCCAGCATTTT. Amino acids: CSVRRGRNQPQHF.